These T cell receptor beta chains were read from a single sample in a study of PD-1 and CTLA-4 blockade in melanoma. Using immunoSEQ multiplex PCR, the repertoire was profiled, and TCRdb retains in-frame clones only, with some absent. Among more than 9,000 clones, roughly 82% were seen once, and the ten largest hold 30% to 40%. The specimen comprised CD8+ T cells from peripheral blood, sampled from a patient given anti-PD-1 treatment. These receptors originate from a human donor with melanoma. Each CDR3 is given with its conserved first and last residue. D genes are given only for firm matches. Not all rows give a size; the values are once, few, many and, for expanded clones, a class.

>.|.|TRBV30|TRBJ2-7
TGTGCCTGGGCACTAGAGCCCGGGGGCGAGCAGTACTTC
CAWALEPGGEQYF
>.|.|TRBV30|TRBJ1-1
TGTGCCTGGACCACTTCGAACACTGAAGCTTTCTTT
CAWTTSNTEAFF
>.|.|TRBV13|TRBJ2-3
TGTGCCAGCACCCAACCGAGGGAGAGGGATACGCAGTATTTT
CASTQPRERDTQYF
>TRBD1|.|TRBV4-3|TRBJ1-1
TGCGCCAGCAGCCAAGCTGCGGACAGGGAATTGAACACTGAAGCTTTCTTT
CASSQAADRELNTEAFF
>TRBD2|few|TRBV2|TRBJ2-3
TGTGCCAGCAGTGAAGTGGTCCTAGCGGGGGAAATTGGCACAGATACGCAGTATTTT
CASSEVVLAGEIGTDTQYF
>TRBD1|.|TRBV5-6|TRBJ2-1
TGTGCCAGCAGCTCCAGGGGGCGGCTGGGTAATGAGCAGTTCTTC
CASSSRGRLGNEQFF
>TRBD2|.|TRBV19|TRBJ2-1
TGTGCCAGTAGTGGGACTAACTCCTACAATGAGCAGTTCTTC
CASSGTNSYNEQFF
>TRBD2|.|TRBV27|TRBJ2-5
TGTGCCAGCAGTTTAAGGACTAGCATAGGCACAGAGACCCAGTACTTC
CASSLRTSIGTETQYF
>.|.|TRBV7-6|TRBJ2-4
TGTTCGGCAGAGGACAAAAACATTCAGTACTTC
CSAEDKNIQYF
>TRBD1|.|TRBV7-8|TRBJ2-7
TGTGCCAGCAGCTTTACAGGGGTCTCCTACGAGCAGTACTTC
CASSFTGVSYEQYF
>.|.|TRBV11-3|TRBJ2-3
TGTGCCAGCAGCACCTGGGAGGGGGGGAGCACAGATACGCAGTATTTT
CASSTWEGGSTDTQYF
>TRBD2|few|TRBV11-2|TRBJ2-2
TGTGCCAGCAGCCTACTGGGCGGGAGAATCGGCACCGGGGAGCTGTTTTTT
CASSLLGGRIGTGELFF
>.|.|TRBV7-9|TRBJ1-2
TGTGCCAGCAGCTCTACTTATGGCTACACCTTC
CASSSTYGYTF
>.|.|TRBV7-9|TRBJ2-1
TGTGCCAGCAGCCGGACAGTGGGGCTACAAGATGAGCAGTTCTTC
CASSRTVGLQDEQFF
>.|.|TRBV7-9|TRBJ2-3
TGTGCCAGCAGCTTAAGTTTGCCAGATACGCAGTATTTT
CASSLSLPDTQYF
>.|.|TRBV6-6|TRBJ2-7
TGTGCCAGCAGTCCGGGACTGACCTACGAGCAGTACTTC
CASSPGLTYEQYF
>.|once|TRBV9|TRBJ2-1
TGTGCCAGCAGCGTAGCAAACGGGAAAGTTGGCAATGAGCAGTTCTTC
CASSVANGKVGNEQFF
>TRBD1|.|TRBV27|TRBJ2-7
TGTGCCAGCAGTGATCAGGGACAGGTTTACGAGCAGTACTTC
CASSDQGQVYEQYF
>TRBD1|.|TRBV13|TRBJ1-2
TGTGCCAGCAGATCCCCGGGACAGGGAGACTATGGCTACACCTTC
CASRSPGQGDYGYTF
>.|.|TRBV9|TRBJ2-7
TGTGCCAGCAGCGTAGACCCTGATGGAGACGAGCAGTACTTC
CASSVDPDGDEQYF
>.|.|TRBV6-5|TRBJ2-7
TGTGCCAGCAGTTACCTCCAGGGCGAGCAGTACTTC
CASSYLQGEQYF
>.|.|TRBV5-6|TRBJ1-2
TGTGCCAGCAGCTTGGGGACCCTAAAGTCTTGGGGCTACACCTTC
CASSLGTLKSWGYTF
>.|.|TRBV11-2|TRBJ2-7
TGTGCCAGCAGCATAGGGACTTTCCAGTACTTC
CASSIGTFQYF
>TRBD2|.|TRBV7-6|TRBJ2-1
TGTGCCAGCAGCTTGGGGGGGTTGGTCGGTGATGAGCAGTTCTTC
CASSLGGLVGDEQFF
>.|.|TRBV6-2/TRBV6-3|TRBJ2-5
TGTGCCAGCAGTTATAGGGACATCGGCCAAGAGACCCAGTACTTC
CASSYRDIGQETQYF
>.|.|TRBV2|TRBJ1-1
TGTGCCAGCAGTGTTTTAGAAGCTTTCTTT
CASSVLEAFF
>TRBD2|.|TRBV3-1/TRBV3-2|TRBJ2-7
TGTGCCAGCAGCCAAGAAGGACTAGCGGGGGTTTGGGAGCAGTACTTC
CASSQEGLAGVWEQYF
>TRBD2|.|TRBV2|TRBJ2-5
TGTGCCAGCAGTCCTCTCTTACTAGCGGGGGCGGAGACCCAGTACTTC
CASSPLLLAGAETQYF
>.|.|TRBV30|TRBJ2-7
TGTGCCTGGAGTGCCCCCCCAGCTCGCGAGCAGTACTTC
CAWSAPPAREQYF
>TRBD1|medium-sized|TRBV12-3/TRBV12-4|TRBJ1-2
TGTGCCAGCAGTTTCGACAGGGCCTATGGCTACACCTTC
CASSFDRAYGYTF
>.|medium-sized|TRBV25-1|TRBJ1-1
TGTGCCAGCAGTGATGCGGAAATGAACACTGAAGCTTTCTTT
CASSDAEMNTEAFF
>.|.|TRBV6-4|TRBJ2-2
TGTGCCAGCAGTGAACTGGGAGCCGGGGAGCTGTTTTTT
CASSELGAGELFF
>.|.|TRBV4-1|TRBJ2-1
TGCGCCAGCAGCCAAGAATCTTCCAATGAGCAGTTCTTC
CASSQESSNEQFF
>TRBD1|.|TRBV6-5|TRBJ1-5
TGTGCCAGCAGTCAACAGGGGGGAAAGAATCAGCCCCAGCATTTT
CASSQQGGKNQPQHF
>.|.|TRBV24-1|TRBJ2-7
TGTGCCACCAGTGATTTGAACGAGCAGTACTTC
CATSDLNEQYF
>.|.|TRBV29-1|TRBJ2-1
TGCAGCGTTTTGGGTGGCGGGACGGGGAATGAGCAGTTCTTC
CSVLGGGTGNEQFF
>.|.|TRBV2|TRBJ1-1
TGTGCCAGCAGGGGCCACCAGGACAGCCCGAACACTGAAGCTTTCTTT
CASRGHQDSPNTEAFF
>TRBD1|.|TRBV12-3/TRBV12-4|TRBJ2-7
TGTGCCAGCAGTCTAACAGGGGGGGAGCAGTACTTC
CASSLTGGEQYF
>TRBD2|.|TRBV11-3|TRBJ2-1
TGTGCCAGCACGCCGACTAGCGGGAGGGTAGATGAGCAGTTCTTC
CASTPTSGRVDEQFF
>.|.|TRBV27|TRBJ1-5
TGTGCCAGCAGTTTAACGTACACACGGGATAATCAGCCCCAGCATTTT
CASSLTYTRDNQPQHF
>TRBD2|.|TRBV13|TRBJ2-3
TGTGCCAGCAGCCCCCTCGGGGGGAGCACAGATACGCAGTATTTT
CASSPLGGSTDTQYF
>.|.|TRBV7-8|TRBJ2-3
TGTGCCAGCAGCGAAACCCCGGGACTTACAGATACGCAGTATTTT
CASSETPGLTDTQYF
>.|few|TRBV12-3/TRBV12-4|TRBJ2-5
TGTGCCAGCACCTCGGACAGAGAAGAGACCCAGTACTTC
CASTSDREETQYF